The source of this T cell receptor beta chain is a study of blood T cells in healthy people across ages. Regarding the study as a whole: Samples with more naive T cells showed higher observed beta diversity.

Through a sample-barcoded 5' primer and a J-beta primer mix, a second PCR was run for roughly 6 to 11 cycles. TCRdb analysed the 5' RACE reads with MiXCR anew, one entry per CDR3 protein. Here the sample spans approximately 730,000 distinct CDR3 sequences, 53% being singletons. The sample providers were healthy Caucasian people from Russia, aged about 6 to 90. Donors gave roughly 9.1 milliliters of peripheral blood apiece. A note on this clonotype: The antigen is not known.

The CDR3 is 15 residues long. Germline lookup yields CDR1 KGHDR and CDR2 SFDVKD. Between the trimmed V and J ends, which lost 5 bases and 7 bases, there was a span of 17 bases. Specimen: blood. This receptor was obtained from an elderly man in good health. V usage is TRBV24-1 and J usage is TRBJ2-1, with D maybe TRBD1 (6 bases). The CDR3 DNA is TGTGCCACCAGTGGAAGCTCCCAGGGGTGGAATGAGCAGTTCTTC. It translates to CATSGSSQGWNEQFF.